This entry lists 25 T cell receptor beta chains sequenced from one sample in a study of blood T cells in healthy people across ages (dated by TCRdb to the mid-2010s). The library relied on 5' RACE. The sequencing machine was an Illumina HiSeq 2500. The second PCR ran for roughly 7 to 12 cycles and used a J-beta primer mix along with a sample-barcoded 5' primer. TCRdb ran its own pipeline on the public reads, namely fastp trimming at Q25 and MiXCR clone calling, and kept in-frame beta chains. A single entry per CDR3 protein holds the most common genes and DNA from its merged rows. The sample table holds around 820,000 distinct CDR3 sequences, of which just under 25% were seen once. The ten largest clonotypes hold under 4.5% of the sample. The sample also formed part of further work on T cells of mothers and their children.

The sequenced sample consisted of blood. These receptors all come from a boy aged 5 to 17 in good health.

This clonotype was detected a few times. The J gene is TRBJ2-2, the V gene TRBV4-3; TRBD1 is a possible D gene (6 bases). CDR1 LGHNA and CDR2 YSLEER come from the germline V gene. This CDR3 comprises 16 residues. Trimming shortened V by 0 bases and J by 2 bases, and 10 bases separated the two germline ends. The CDR3 DNA sequence: TGCGCCAGCAGCCAAGAGGGGGCTTTAAACACCGGGGAGCTGTTTTTT. Translated, it gives CASSQEGALNTGELFF.

This clonotype was seen once. Germline is not matched at one junction end, which may reflect a read error. V and J are TRBV7-2 and TRBJ2-5; TRBD2 agrees at 7 bases. The closer fit of TRBJ2-1 to the DNA end suggests the J call may be wrong. Looked up from germline, CDR1 is SGHTA and CDR2 is FQGNSA. The CDR3 is 15 residues long. The chain's CDR3 is CASSPWGGSYSEQFF. The CDR3 DNA is TGTGCCAGCAGCCCCTGGGGCGGGAGTTACAGTGAGCAGTTCTTC.

Here the CDR3 reads CASSLIRGTDTQYF. CDR3 DNA sequence: TGTGCCAGCAGTTTAATACGAGGGACAGATACGCAGTATTTT. The gene calls are TRBV28 and TRBJ2-3, with D possibly TRBD2 on 5 matching bases. Germline V gene lookup returns CDR1 MDHEN and CDR2 SYDVKM. There are 14 residues in the CDR3. Trimming stripped 2 bases from V and 3 bases from J, with 9 bases between.

The DNA for the CDR3 is TGTGCCAGCAGTCGGGGACAGGGGACTAGCAGAGCCTACGAGCAGTACTTC. Its translation: CASSRGQGTSRAYEQYF. V gene TRBV6-1 combines with J gene TRBJ2-7, with D possibly being TRBD1 (10 bases). The CDR3 sequence is 17 residues long. CDR1 MNHNS and CDR2 SASEGT come from the germline V gene. Deletions cut 5 bases from V and 2 bases from J, with 22 bases between.

This clonotype was counted between two and nine times. V and J are TRBV14 and TRBJ2-7; a weak D match, TRBD2 (5 bases). The CDR3 consists of 16 residues. Trimming pared 0 bases from V and 7 bases from J, leaving 19 bases between. The germline CDR1 and CDR2 sequences are SGHDN and FVKESK. The CDR3 is CASSQDLWQRTGEQYF. CDR3 DNA sequence: TGTGCCAGCAGCCAAGATCTGTGGCAGCGGACGGGAGAGCAGTACTTC.

J is TRBJ2-1 and V is TRBV29-1; 14 nucleotides agree with TRBD2. The V and J ends lost 3 bases and 10 bases, in that order; junction bases with no gene match: 5. Looked up from germline, CDR1 is SQVTM and CDR2 is ANQGSEA. The CDR3 totals 14 residues. The chain's CDR3 is CSVEGLAGVREQFF. The CDR3 DNA reads as TGCAGCGTTGAGGGACTAGCGGGAGTTCGCGAGCAGTTCTTC.

The chain couples TRBV19 to TRBJ2-2; D might be TRBD1 (6 bases). The V gene lost 5 bases and the J gene lost 7 bases, with 17 bases spanning the gap. The CDR3 totals 15 residues. Per the germline V gene, CDR1 is LNHDA and CDR2 is SQIVND (reference sequence). CDR3 loop: CASSQRQAMIGELFF. The CDR3 DNA follows: TGTGCCAGTAGTCAGAGACAGGCTATGATCGGGGAGCTGTTTTTT.

The rearrangement joins TRBV6-6 to TRBJ1-2; the D is unclear. The CDR3 loop spans 12 amino acids. V lost 7 bases to trimming and J lost 8 bases, with 14 bases between them. Per the germline V gene, CDR1 is MNHNY and CDR2 is SVGAGI (reference sequence). CDR3 sequence: CASNQLGEGYTF. In DNA form, the CDR3 reads TGTGCCAGCAACCAACTAGGAGAGGGCTACACCTTC.

This clonotype was found a few times. V and J are TRBV3-1 and TRBJ2-2; TRBD2 matches at 7 bases. The length of the CDR3 is 17 residues. V lost 4 bases, J lost 1 base, and 9 bases stayed unmatched. Germline V lookup: CDR1 LGHDT, CDR2 YNNKEL (reference sequence). The CDR3 sequence: CASSRPGQRENTGELFF. The CDR3 DNA reads TGTGCCAGCAGCCGCCCAGGGCAGCGGGAGAACACCGGGGAGCTGTTTTTT.

This clonotype was counted a few times. This rearrangement joins TRBV4-3 to TRBJ2-3; 8 positions agree with TRBD1. The trim removed 1 base at V and 5 bases at J, leaving 5 bases unmatched. CDR1 LGHNA and CDR2 YSLEER come from the germline V gene. The CDR3 contains 15 residues. In DNA form, the CDR3 reads TGCGCCAGCAGCCAAGTGGACAGGGACGGAGATACGCAGTATTTT. Protein product: CASSQVDRDGDTQYF.

The sample holds a few counts of this clonotype. The chain uses TRBV5-1 and TRBJ1-4; TRBD1 is a possible D gene (6 bases). CDR1 and CDR2 (germline): SGHRS, YFSETQ. The V gene lost 3 bases and the J gene lost 7 bases, with 16 bases spanning the gap. The CDR3 extends over 15 amino acids. The CDR3 DNA reads TGCGCCAGCAGCTCGGGGTACAGGGAAAGTGAAAAACTGTTTTTT. Protein: CASSSGYRESEKLFF.

The chain joins TRBV12-3 or TRBV12-4 to TRBJ2-2; D assignment may be TRBD1 or TRBD2 (5 bases each). V shed 8 bases and J shed 6 bases, with 16 bases lying between them. The CDR3 is 14 amino acids. The CDR3 DNA is TGTGCCAGCGAGGGGCAGGGTCGGTCCGGGGAGCTGTTTTTT. Translating it yields CASEGQGRSGELFF.

This clonotype was counted a few times. The chain links TRBV12-3 or TRBV12-4 to TRBJ2-7; tentative D call: TRBD2 (6 bases). V was cut by 5 bases and J by 6 bases, with 20 bases left in between. The CDR3 has 15 amino acids. This CDR3 is CASSPQEGRLSEQYF. Written as DNA, the CDR3 is TGTGCCAGCAGTCCCCAGGAAGGGAGGTTATCCGAGCAGTACTTC.

This clonotype was found a few times. The genes are TRBV20-1 and TRBJ2-7, with 8 bases lining up with TRBD1. J gave up 6 bases and V 4 bases, and 8 bases lay outside the gene matches. The CDR3 length is 13 residues. Germline CDR1 is DFQATT and CDR2 is SNEGSKA (reference sequence). CDR3 sequence (DNA): TGCAGTGCTACACAGGGGGGAAGGATCGAGCAGTACTTC. Amino acid sequence: CSATQGGRIEQYF.

The chain couples TRBV20-1 to TRBJ2-2; 10 bases are a match to TRBD2. V dropped 2 bases and J dropped 4; count of bases not matched to a gene: 7. The length of the CDR3 is 16 residues. Germline assignment: CDR1 DFQATT and CDR2 SNEGSKA (reference sequence). The CDR3 protein is CSARLSSGSGTGELFF. The DNA for the CDR3 is TGCAGTGCTAGATTATCTAGCGGGAGTGGCACCGGGGAGCTGTTTTTT.

The chain has TRBV28 and TRBJ2-2, with 9 bases that match TRBD2. V gave up 3 bases and J gave up 6 bases; unmatched junction bases: 5. Per germline, CDR1 MDHEN and CDR2 SYDVKM. The CDR3 loop spans 15 amino acids. The CDR3 nucleotides read TGTGCCAGCAGTTTCCCGACTAGCGGTCCCGGGGAGCTGTTTTTT. It encodes CASSFPTSGPGELFF.

For this clonotype: The junction shows a germline mismatch at one end, possibly a read error. The chain's CDR3 is CASSLAGQGAEQHF. The CDR3 nucleotides are TGTGCCAGCAGCTTAGCGGGACAGGGGGCCGAGCAGCACTTC. The chain uses TRBV11-2 and TRBJ2-7; 12 positions match TRBD1. Per the germline V gene, CDR1 is SGHAT and CDR2 is FQNNGV. The CDR3 contains 14 residues.

The CDR3 sequence is CASSRQAASYEQYF. CDR3 DNA: TGTGCCAGCAGCAGACAGGCGGCCTCCTACGAGCAGTACTTC. The rearrangement joins TRBV2 to TRBJ2-7; TRBD1 is a possible D gene (6 bases). This CDR3 spans 14 amino acids. Trimming took off 6 bases at V and 0 bases at J, with 12 bases between the two ends. Per the germline V gene, CDR1 is SNHLY and CDR2 is FYNNEI.

Only a few counts were recorded for this clonotype. This CDR3 reads CASSQVHKEEETQYF. For the CDR3, the DNA is TGCGCCAGCAGCCAAGTTCATAAAGAAGAGGAGACCCAGTACTTC. The chain links TRBV4-1 to TRBJ2-5, with unresolved D. The germline CDR1 and CDR2 sequences are MGHRA and YSYEKL. Trimming took off 1 base at V and 5 bases at J, with 14 bases between the two ends. This CDR3 region has 15 residues.

The J gene is TRBJ2-2, the V gene TRBV5-4; D unclear. The CDR3 spans 14 residues. Between the trimmed V and J ends, which lost 2 bases and 6 bases, there was a span of 11 bases. The germline gives CDR1 SGHNT, CDR2 YYREEE (reference sequence). The CDR3 nucleotides read TGTGCCAGCAGCTTACCTCAAGGGCCCGGGGAGCTGTTTTTT. This codes for CASSLPQGPGELFF.

The chain couples TRBV18 to TRBJ1-4, with 8 nucleotides matching TRBD1. The CDR3 consists of 16 residues. J was trimmed by 4 bases and V by 2 bases; bases with no gene match: 6. Germline V gives CDR1 KGHSH, CDR2 LQKENI. CDR3 in amino acids: CASSPATGDFNEKLFF. DNA of the CDR3: TGTGCCAGCTCACCAGCGACAGGGGACTTTAATGAAAAACTGTTTTTT.

In its sample, this clonotype was seen a few times. V gene TRBV4-1 combines with J gene TRBJ2-5, with TRBD2 identical over 7 bases. V shed 4 bases, J shed 1 base, and the junction held 12 bases outside the gene matches. The CDR3 is 17 amino acids. CDR1 is MGHRA, CDR2 YSYEKL, per germline. The CDR3 sequence is CASSPWGGTMVQETQYF. In DNA form, the CDR3 reads TGCGCCAGCAGCCCCTGGGGAGGGACTATGGTCCAAGAGACCCAGTACTTC.

The J gene is TRBJ2-5, the V gene TRBV2; 9 bases align to TRBD1. Germline V gene lookup returns CDR1 SNHLY and CDR2 FYNNEI. V trimming: 1 base; J trimming: 7 bases; junction bases outside the gene matches: 10. This CDR3 is built from 16 residues. The chain's CDR3 is CASSEEGDRGTGTQYF. The CDR3 coding sequence is TGTGCCAGCAGTGAAGAAGGAGACAGGGGGACAGGGACCCAGTACTTC.

The table lists this clonotype with a few counts. The chain combines TRBV12-3 or TRBV12-4 with TRBJ1-4; D uncertain. The CDR3 totals 14 residues. Trimming removed 5 bases at V and 7 bases at J, with 14 bases between. CDR3 sequence (DNA): TGTGCCAGCAGTAGTAATCACATAGGTGAAAAACTGTTTTTT. Its protein is CASSSNHIGEKLFF.

This clonotype was recorded a few times. The V call is TRBV6-1, the J call TRBJ1-1, with 11 bases matching TRBD1. Germline assignment: CDR1 MNHNS and CDR2 SASEGT. V lost 2 bases, J lost 6 bases, and 5 bases stayed unmatched. This CDR3 comprises 15 residues. This CDR3 reads CASSELGTGGPEAFF. In DNA form, the CDR3 reads TGTGCCAGCAGTGAACTTGGGACAGGGGGGCCTGAAGCTTTCTTT.